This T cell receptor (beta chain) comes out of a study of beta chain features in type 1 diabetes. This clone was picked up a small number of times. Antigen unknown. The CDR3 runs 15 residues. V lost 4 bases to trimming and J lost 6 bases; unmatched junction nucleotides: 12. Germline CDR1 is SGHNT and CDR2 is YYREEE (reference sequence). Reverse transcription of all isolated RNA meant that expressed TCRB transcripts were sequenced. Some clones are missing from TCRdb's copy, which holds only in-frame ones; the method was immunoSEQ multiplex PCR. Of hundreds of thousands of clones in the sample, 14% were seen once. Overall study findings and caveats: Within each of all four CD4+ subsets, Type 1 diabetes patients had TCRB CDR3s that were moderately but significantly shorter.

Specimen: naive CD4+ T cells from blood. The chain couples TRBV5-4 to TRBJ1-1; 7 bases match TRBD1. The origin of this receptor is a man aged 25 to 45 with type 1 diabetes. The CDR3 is CASSPAQGWGSEAFF. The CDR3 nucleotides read TGTGCCAGCAGCCCAGCACAGGGGTGGGGATCTGAAGCTTTCTTT.